Each of the 25 T cell receptor beta chains below was sequenced from the same sample in a study of T cells in women clearing cervical HPV infection. Clones were read by immunoSEQ multiplex PCR, and TCRdb kept only the in-frame ones, dropping some. This repertoire includes about 26,000 clones. Sequenced: blood buffy coat. These TCRs come from a woman aged 18-70 years with a cervical HPV16 infection that either progressed to CIN3+ or cleared (not recorded which).

Of note for this clone: With the read ending 3 residues before the CDR3 end, the germline J gene is used to fill in that end. This rearrangement joins TRBV5-3 to TRBJ1-5, with D perhaps matching TRBD1 (5 bases). TRBV5-3 belongs to the ORF category, with a function that is uncertain. Trimming cost V 1 base and J 4 bases, with 6 bases left between them. The CDR3 length is 13 residues. CDR3 bases read: TGTGCCAGAAGCTTGCCAGGGAATCAGCCC. Translated, it gives CARSLPGNQP. The entire CDR3 reads CARSLPGNQPQHF.

A word on this clone: The read halts 3 residues ahead of the CDR3 end, with the missing end drawn from the germline J gene. This chain connects TRBV20-1 to TRBJ1-1, with a possible D match to TRBD1 (5 bases). Germline V gene lookup returns CDR1 DFQATT and CDR2 SNEGSKA (reference sequence). The CDR3 length is 15 residues. The V end was cut by 1 base, the J end by 3 bases, with 15 bases between. Incomplete CDR3 DNA: TGCAGTGCTAGAGGGGCACGAGGCAGGGACACTGAA. Translation gives CSARGARGRDTE. The entire CDR3 protein is CSARGARGRDTEAFF.

Incomplete CDR3 DNA: TGTGCCAGCAACACCCTGGAGGGTAGCGTGGAGACC. Translating gives CASNTLEGSVET. The CDR3, in full, reads CASNTLEGSVETQYF. The chain couples TRBV7-9 to TRBJ2-5; D perhaps matches TRBD2 (6 bases). The read terminates 3 residues ahead of where the CDR3 ends, so the germline J gene completes it. The CDR3 totals 15 residues. Deletions cut 7 bases from V and 5 bases from J, with 20 bases between. CDR1 SEHNR and CDR2 FQNEAQ come from the germline V gene (reference sequence).

Incomplete CDR3 DNA: TGCGCCAGCAGCTTGACAGGTACGACCTACGAG. This translates into CASSLTGTTYE. The whole CDR3 sequence is CASSLTGTTYEQYF. The chain carries TRBV5-1 and TRBJ2-7, with D possibly TRBD1 on 5 matching bases. The sequence runs out 3 residues before the end of the CDR3; the remainder is reconstructed from the germline J gene. The CDR3 runs 14 residues. V lost 1 base to trimming and J lost 2 bases, with 10 bases between them. The germline gives CDR1 SGHRS, CDR2 YFSETQ. The full variable domain, completed using reference TRBV5-1 and TRBJ2-7, is KAGVTQTPRYLIKTRGQQVTLSCSPISGHRSVSWYQQTPGQGLQFLFEYFSETQRNKGNFPGRFSGRQFSNSRSEMNVSTLELGDSALYLCASSLTGTTYEQYFGPGTRLTVT.

Worth noting for this clone: The CDR3 end lies 3 residues beyond the end of the read and is filled in from the germline J gene. V usage is TRBV20-1 and J usage is TRBJ2-7, with D unresolved. Germline CDR1 and CDR2: DFQATT and SNEGSKA (reference sequence). The CDR3 sequence is 13 residues long. V lost 3 bases and J 4 bases, leaving 13 bases between the germline ends. The CDR3 protein is CSASRQVFYEQYF. Incomplete CDR3 DNA: TGCAGTGCTAGTCGGCAGGTTTTTTACGAG.

Details on this clone: The read finishes 3 residues shy of the CDR3 end, and the germline J gene is used to complete it. The V gene is TRBV19, the J gene TRBJ1-2, with D tentatively TRBD1 (5 bases). This CDR3 has 16 residues. Germline CDR1 LNHDA, CDR2 SQIVND (reference sequence). The CDR3 here is CASSDRWTSSYNDYTF. The part of the CDR3 DNA that was read is TGTGCCAGTAGTGACCGGTGGACAAGCAGCTACAATGAC.

A word on this clone: The CDR3 end lies 3 residues beyond the end of the read and is filled in from the germline J gene. The chain combines TRBV7-9 with TRBJ2-2; 8 positions agree with TRBD2. Per the germline V gene, CDR1 is SEHNR and CDR2 is FQNEAQ (reference sequence). The CDR3 is made up of 14 amino acids. The CDR3 bases that were read are TGTGCCAGCAGCCCCGGGGGGGCGGGTGAAAAG. It specifies CASSPGGAGEK. The full CDR3 protein is CASSPGGAGEKLFF.

With respect to this clone: The sequence runs out 3 residues before the end of the CDR3; the remainder is reconstructed from the germline J gene. The chain is built from TRBV11-1 and TRBJ1-6, with 8 bases lining up with TRBD1. The CDR3 covers 14 residues. CDR1 SGHAT and CDR2 FQDESV come from the germline V gene (reference sequence). Germline trimming cut 5 bases from V and 10 bases from J; bases unmatched to any gene: 7. Partial CDR3 DNA: TGTGCCAGCAGCGGCCAGGGGGCTCAGTCACCC. As protein: CASSGQGAQSP. The complete CDR3 reads CASSGQGAQSPLHF.

On this clone: The read ends 3 residues early relative to the CDR3; the germline J gene fills the gap. This chain connects TRBV5-8 to TRBJ2-5; possible D gene TRBD1, 6 bases. The CDR3 is 13 amino acids. Germline CDR1 SGHTS, CDR2 YDEGEE. Trimming left V 4 bases short and J 4 bases short, with 11 bases between. The CDR3 protein is CASSRGQRETQYF. CDR3 bases read: TGTGCCAGCAGCAGAGGACAGCGAGAGACC.

Details on this clone: The read ends 3 residues before the CDR3 terminus; that terminus is restored from the germline J gene. The rearrangement joins TRBV12-3 or TRBV12-4 to TRBJ2-2; no clear D gene. The V and J ends lost 7 bases and 4 bases respectively, with 13 bases between them. The CDR3 extends over 14 amino acids. The CDR3 spells CASKLGRFTGELFF. The DNA read from the CDR3 is TGTGCCAGCAAACTGGGCCGATTCACCGGGGAG.

Remarks on this clone: The read terminates 3 residues before the CDR3 end, so the remaining end is supplied by the germline J gene. The chain combines TRBV6-2 or TRBV6-3 with TRBJ2-4, with TRBD2 matching over 7 bases. The CDR3 runs 17 residues. Germline V CDR1 and CDR2: MNHEY, SVGEGT. With 7 bases clipped from V and 1 base from J, the junction kept 13 bases outside the gene matches. The CDR3 protein is CASIQGRGSFAKNIQYF. Incomplete CDR3 DNA: TGTGCCAGCATCCAAGGGAGGGGTTCTTTTGCCAAAAACATT.

As concerns this clone: The read comes to an end 3 residues before the CDR3 does, leaving the germline J gene to fill in the end. The rearrangement uses TRBV2 and TRBJ1-1; TRBD1 matches 9 bases. CDR1 is SNHLY, CDR2 FYNNEI, per germline. Unmatched junction bases numbered 7, after V lost 6 bases and J lost 5 bases. CDR3 length: 14 residues. Partial CDR3 DNA: TGTGCCAGCAGCCTACAGGGGGCGGGTACTGAA. Protein: CASSLQGAGTE. The complete CDR3 protein is CASSLQGAGTEAFF. Variable domain in full (rest from reference TRBV2 and TRBJ1-1): EPEVTQTPSHQVTQMGQEVILRCVPISNHLYFYWYRQILGQKVEFLVSFYNNEISEKSEIFDDQFSVERPDGSNFTLKIRSTKLEDSAMYFCASSLQGAGTEAFFGQGTRLTVV.

A remark on this clone: The CDR3 goes on 3 residues after the read ends, and that part is filled in from the germline J gene. The chain uses TRBV7-6 and TRBJ2-7, with TRBD1 matching 9 bases. There are 14 residues in the CDR3. The trim removed 5 bases at V and 6 bases at J, leaving 8 bases unmatched. Germline V gene data show CDR1 as SGHVS and CDR2 as FNYEAQ. The sequenced part of the CDR3 DNA is TGTGCCAGCAGCCCCTGGACAGGGGAGGGCGAG. It encodes CASSPWTGEGE. The entire CDR3 sequence reads CASSPWTGEGEQYF.

A word on this clone: The CDR3 end lies 3 residues beyond the end of the read and is filled in from the germline J gene. This chain joins TRBV5-4 and TRBJ2-1; 7 bases fit TRBD2. This CDR3 is 13 amino acids long. Germline CDR1 SGHNT, CDR2 YYREEE (reference sequence). The ends lost 4 bases at V and 8 bases at J; junction bases unmatched: 6. The sequenced part of the CDR3 DNA is TGTGCCAGCAGCACCCCGGGACTATATGAG. This sequence encodes CASSTPGLYE. The full CDR3 sequence reads CASSTPGLYEQFF. The full variable domain, with the rest looked up from reference TRBV5-4 and TRBJ2-1, is ETGVTQSPTHLIKTRGQQVTLRCSSQSGHNTVSWYQQALGQGPQFIFQYYREEENGRGNFPPRFSGLQFPNYSSELNVNALELDDSALYLCASSTPGLYEQFFGPGTRLTVL.

The part of the CDR3 DNA that was read is TGCGCCACAGGCCGTGGGGTGGGGCTTATTCCCGTCTCGTCTCCCTATGGC. It specifies CATGRGVGLIPVSSPYG. The CDR3 in full is CATGRGVGLIPVSSPYGYTF. The chain links TRBV10-1 to TRBJ1-2, with D possibly being TRBD1 (5 bases). The read gets to within 3 residues of the CDR3 end, and the germline J gene fills in the rest. V was cut by 10 bases and J by 4 bases, with 37 bases left in between. This CDR3 spans 20 amino acids. The germline CDR1 and CDR2 sequences are WNHNN and SYGVQD (reference sequence).

On this clone: The read is 3 residues too short to cover the CDR3 end, so that end is filled in from the germline J gene. V gene TRBV7-9 combines with J gene TRBJ2-2; tentatively, D is TRBD2 (5 bases). This CDR3 is 13 amino acids long. Trimming stripped 5 bases from V and 8 bases from J, with 12 bases between. Germline V gene data show CDR1 as SEHNR and CDR2 as FQNEAQ (reference sequence). The DNA read from the CDR3 is TGTGCCAGCAGCCAAACGCCGGGGGGGGAG. This gives the protein CASSQTPGGE. The CDR3, in full, reads CASSQTPGGELFF.

Details on this clone: The read terminates 3 residues before the CDR3 end, so the remaining end is supplied by the germline J gene. This sequence joins TRBV5-1 and TRBJ2-3, with 7 bases aligning to TRBD2. The CDR3 covers 16 residues. Germline lookup yields CDR1 SGHRS and CDR2 YFSETQ. V lost 3 bases and J lost 4; bases outside the gene matches: 11. The CDR3 bases that were read are TGCGCCAGCAGCTCAGGATCCGGCGGGAGATCAGATACG. It specifies CASSSGSGGRSDT. The complete CDR3 reads CASSSGSGGRSDTQYF.

Note on this clone: The sequenced fragment ends 3 residues before the CDR3 boundary, so the rest is inferred from the germline J gene. The chain couples TRBV6-2 or TRBV6-3 to TRBJ1-2, with D tentatively TRBD1 (6 bases). Trimming removed 8 bases from V and 5 bases from J, with 18 bases in between. The CDR3 consists of 14 residues. CDR1 MNHEY and CDR2 SVGEGT come from the germline V gene. CDR3 region: CASVPAVGAYGYTF. The covered CDR3 bases are TGTGCCAGCGTACCGGCAGTGGGGGCGTATGGC.

As to this clone: Read sequence stops 3 residues before the CDR3 end, and the germline J gene provides the missing end. Additional DNA sequences in this sample encode the identical CDR3. This chain links TRBV7-2 with TRBJ1-3; D is uncertain. Germline loops: CDR1 SGHTA, CDR2 FQGNSA. This CDR3 region has 14 residues. Trimming removed 1 base from V and 4 bases from J, with 8 bases in between. This CDR3 reads CASSLGGGGNTIYF. The DNA read from the CDR3 is TGTGCCAGCAGCTTAGGAGGAGGGGGAAACACC.

Details on this clone: The DNA ends 3 residues before the CDR3 does, and the rest of the CDR3 is filled in from the germline J gene. The rearrangement links TRBV5-6 to TRBJ2-7; TRBD2 matches 9 bases. The CDR3 sequence is 15 residues long. The V gene end was trimmed by 2 bases and the J gene end by 3 bases; junction bases not matched to a gene: 6. Germline assignment: CDR1 SGHDT and CDR2 YYEEEE. This chain's CDR3 is CASSLSLAGIYEQYF. The sequenced part of the CDR3 DNA is TGTGCCAGCAGCTTATCGCTAGCGGGGATCTACGAG.

As for this clone: At one boundary the junction diverges from the germline segment, which might be a read error. The read terminates 3 residues ahead of where the CDR3 ends, so the germline J gene completes it. V gene TRBV19 combines with J gene TRBJ1-1; the match to TRBD1 covers 7 bases. CDR1 and CDR2 (germline): LNHDA, SQIVND (reference sequence). This CDR3 contains 15 residues. CDR3 sequence: CASSLEGALNTEAFF. CDR3 bases read: TGTGCCAGTAGTCTAGAGGGGGCCCTGAACACTGAA.

CDR3 bases read: TGTGCCAGCAGTGACTCTGACAGATCTGAG. Amino acid sequence: CASSDSDRSE. From start to end, the CDR3 is CASSDSDRSEQFF. V is TRBV6-4 and J is TRBJ2-1; tentative D call: TRBD1 (5 bases). The read gets to within 3 residues of the CDR3 end, and the germline J gene fills in the rest. The V gene lost 0 bases and the J gene lost 9 bases, with 9 bases spanning the gap. CDR1 is MRHNA and CDR2 is SNTAGT in the germline V gene. The CDR3 contains 13 residues.

Note on this clone: The sequence runs out 3 residues before the end of the CDR3; the remainder is reconstructed from the germline J gene. The rearrangement links TRBV27 to TRBJ2-5; D possibly corresponds to TRBD2 (6 bases). Trimming took 2 bases from V and 5 from J, leaving 15 bases between them. The length of the CDR3 is 15 residues. The germline V gene has CDR1 MNHEY and CDR2 SMNVEV (reference sequence). CDR3 DNA, as far as it was read: TGTGCCAGCAGTTTAACCCCCGGAGGGGTGGAGACC. This encodes CASSLTPGGVET. The full CDR3 sequence reads CASSLTPGGVETQYF.

With respect to this clone: The read terminates 3 residues before the CDR3 end, so the remaining end is supplied by the germline J gene. The sample has other DNA sequences that encode this CDR3 too. The chain links TRBV18 to TRBJ1-3; tentatively, D is TRBD1 (5 bases). The CDR3 spans 15 residues. Trimming stripped 6 bases from V and 0 bases from J, with 12 bases between. Germline V lookup: CDR1 KGHSH, CDR2 LQKENI. The CDR3 loop is CASSLGGSSGNTIYF. CDR3 DNA, as far as it was read: TGTGCCAGCTCCCTTGGGGGGTCCTCTGGAAACACC.

Regarding this clone: Coverage ceases 3 residues before the CDR3 finishes, and the germline J gene fills in the end. The chain links TRBV14 to TRBJ2-2, with a tentative D call TRBD1 (5 bases). CDR3 length: 17 residues. V was clipped by 3 bases and J by 3 bases, with 17 bases between them. Germline values: CDR1 SGHDN, CDR2 FVKESK. The sequenced CDR3 bases are TGTGCCAGCAGCCACACATTCCTAGACAGATACACCGGGGAG. Residues: CASSHTFLDRYTGE. The entire CDR3 protein reads CASSHTFLDRYTGELFF.